This T cell receptor (delta chain) originates from a study of gammadelta T cells in human blood. CDR3 length: 13 amino acids. From germline, CDR1 is GEAIGNYY and CDR2 EKD. V shed 3 bases and J shed 4 bases, with 8 bases lying between them. Study observations and caveats: Microbial exposure appeared to drive polyclonal γδ T cell expansion after birth.

As regards this clone: The antigen remains unidentified. A far more abundant clone sits one base away, making this likely a read error.

TCRdb reprocessed the RT-PCR reads using CATT. In the table there are about a thousand delta-chain clones, 22% of which are singletons. The genes are TRDV2 and TRDJ2; the D gene is possibly TRDD3 (6 bases). Since TCRdb gives no J gene, matching the DNA to germline was used here to assign it. The source of this sequence is a human fetus. The source material was Vgamma9Vdelta2 gamma-delta T cells from fetal blood. The CDR3 coding sequence is TGTGCCTGTGACTTCTGGGGGACAGCACAACTCTTCTTT. It yields the protein CACDFWGTAQLFF.